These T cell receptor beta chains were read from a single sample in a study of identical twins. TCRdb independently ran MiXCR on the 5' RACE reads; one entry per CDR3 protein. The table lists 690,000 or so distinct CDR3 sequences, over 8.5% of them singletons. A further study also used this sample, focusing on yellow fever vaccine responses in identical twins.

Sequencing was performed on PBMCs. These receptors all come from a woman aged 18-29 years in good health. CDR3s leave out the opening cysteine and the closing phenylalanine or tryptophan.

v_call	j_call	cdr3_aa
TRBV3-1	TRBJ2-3	ASSRPYGGAETDTQY
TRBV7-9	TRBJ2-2	ASSTGELF
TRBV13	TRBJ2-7	ASSSNGYEQY
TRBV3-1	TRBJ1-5	ASSQGGTSGQPQH
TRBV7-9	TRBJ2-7	ASSKATYEQY
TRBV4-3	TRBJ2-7	ASSQNLGEGQY
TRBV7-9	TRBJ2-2	ASSPKPLAGGTGELF
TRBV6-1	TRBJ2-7	ASRGTAPPYEQY
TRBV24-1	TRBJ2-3	ATSDRWTELTDTQY
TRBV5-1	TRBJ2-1	ASSLGPSGSLNEQF
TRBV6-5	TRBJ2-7	ASSFGTGSNEQY
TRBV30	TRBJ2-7	AWGLGYDYEQY
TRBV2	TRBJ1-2	ASTEGRGYGYT
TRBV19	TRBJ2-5	ASSIAGNSWETQY
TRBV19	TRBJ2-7	ASSIDHGTQVEQY
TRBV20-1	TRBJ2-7	SARVLGRDYEQY
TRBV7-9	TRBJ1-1	ASSQPGQAVEAF
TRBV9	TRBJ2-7	ASSVGQELSYEQY
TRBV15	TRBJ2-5	ATADLVGLETQY
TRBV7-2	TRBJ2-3	ASSTGGTGTDTQY
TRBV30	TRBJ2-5	ALSGSEETQY
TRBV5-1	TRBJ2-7	ASSPGTDVKEQY
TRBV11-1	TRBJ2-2	ASSSLQGGNTGELF
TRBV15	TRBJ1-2	ATSRFNRDGYT
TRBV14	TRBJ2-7	ASSHEGHPSYEQY
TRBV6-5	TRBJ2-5	ASSYTDAGGETQY
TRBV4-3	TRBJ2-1	ASSQEVTSGHNEQF
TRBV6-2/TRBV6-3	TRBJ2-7	ASKQGTSGAYLYEQY
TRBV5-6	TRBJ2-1	ASSSPGVRRGAYNEQF
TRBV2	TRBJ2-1	ASSVDSGRLNEQF
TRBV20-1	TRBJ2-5	SAPVLAGMGGQETQY
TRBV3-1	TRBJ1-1	ASSRSHMNTEAF
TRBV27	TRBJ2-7	ASSPIGNEQY
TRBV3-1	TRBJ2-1	ASSQHHRVEGNEQF
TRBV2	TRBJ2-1	ASGFRGEQF
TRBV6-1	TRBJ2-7	AAALAGTSYEQY
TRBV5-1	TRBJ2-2	ASSWQDPGELF
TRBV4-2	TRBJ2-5	ASSQAPTGAETQY
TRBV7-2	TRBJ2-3	ASSSGLAAELDTQY
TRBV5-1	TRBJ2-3	ASSLEAGGFSTDTQY
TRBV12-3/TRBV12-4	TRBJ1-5	ASSPGTGGTQPQH